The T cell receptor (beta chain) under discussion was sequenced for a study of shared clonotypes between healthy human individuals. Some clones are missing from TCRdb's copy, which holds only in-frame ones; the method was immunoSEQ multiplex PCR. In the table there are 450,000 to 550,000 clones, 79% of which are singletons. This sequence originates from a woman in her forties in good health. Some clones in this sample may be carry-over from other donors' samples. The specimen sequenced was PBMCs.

The chain's CDR3 is CASSEIRGYNEQFF. In nucleotides, the CDR3 is TGTGCCAGCAGTGAAATAAGGGGCTACAATGAGCAGTTCTTC. The J gene is TRBJ2-1, the V gene TRBV6-1, with D possibly matching TRBD1 (5 bases). CDR1 is MNHNS, CDR2 SASEGT, per germline. Trimming left V 2 bases short and J 3 bases short, with 8 bases between. This CDR3 is 14 amino acids long.